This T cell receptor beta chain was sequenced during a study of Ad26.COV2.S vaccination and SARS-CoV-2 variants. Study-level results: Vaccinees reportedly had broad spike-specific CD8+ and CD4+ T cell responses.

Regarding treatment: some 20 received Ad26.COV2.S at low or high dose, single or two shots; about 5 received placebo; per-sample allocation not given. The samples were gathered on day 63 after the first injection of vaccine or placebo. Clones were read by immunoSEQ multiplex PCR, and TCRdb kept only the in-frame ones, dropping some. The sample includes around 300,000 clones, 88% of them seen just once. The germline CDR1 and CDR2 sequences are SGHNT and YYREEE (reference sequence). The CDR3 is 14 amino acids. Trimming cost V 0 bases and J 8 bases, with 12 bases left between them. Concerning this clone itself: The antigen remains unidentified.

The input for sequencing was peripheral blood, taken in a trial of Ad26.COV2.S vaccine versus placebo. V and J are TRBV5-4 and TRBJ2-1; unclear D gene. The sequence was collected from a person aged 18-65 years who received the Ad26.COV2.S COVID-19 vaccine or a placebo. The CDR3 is CASSLAVATDEQFF. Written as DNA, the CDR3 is TGTGCCAGCAGCTTGGCCGTTGCGACCGATGAGCAGTTCTTC. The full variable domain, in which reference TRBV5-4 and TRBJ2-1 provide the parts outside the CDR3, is ETGVTQSPTHLIKTRGQQVTLRCSSQSGHNTVSWYQQALGQGPQFIFQYYREEENGRGNFPPRFSGLQFPNYSSELNVNALELDDSALYLCASSLAVATDEQFFGPGTRLTVL.